This TCR beta chain was captured in a study of blood T cell repertoires in COVID-19. Study-wide context: In each case, the material was cDNA or gDNA derived from T cells, B-cell-depleted T cells, or PBMCs.

Participant ages covered about 18 to 89 years across about two dozen US areas. Cohort assignment relied on participant-reported clinical history. In the authors' methods: Researchers report that nucleated cell counts were estimated from reference gene primer amplification. Sequencing used immunoSEQ multiplex PCR; TCRdb keeps in-frame clones, though not all of them. V and J calls and clone size are as listed in that table; D and trimming were resolved from the DNA. The table records about 160,000 clones, approximately 82% of them present only once. Germline values: CDR1 MGHDK, CDR2 SYGVNS. This CDR3 is 14 amino acids long. Trimming left V 6 bases short and J 6 bases short, with 17 bases between.

The sample comprised PBMCs or T cells enriched from blood (not recorded which). The rearrangement joins TRBV25-1 to TRBJ1-2; a weak D match, TRBD1 (5 bases). This clonotype was obtained from a man aged 55 to 70 who had recovered from COVID-19. The CDR3 protein is CASRPNRQLHGYTF. Written as DNA, the CDR3 is TGTGCCAGCAGACCAAACAGGCAACTCCATGGCTACACCTTC.